Below, 27 T cell receptor beta chains from the same sample are listed, as sequenced in a study of molecular identifiers for immune sequencing clone quantification. In TCRdb, the PCR reads were re-called with MiXCR into one record per CDR3 protein. The table has roughly 55,000 distinct CDR3 sequences, roughly 38% seen once. Sequenced input: naive CD8+ T cells from blood, with Jurkat cell RNA spiked in. Indicated subset: FACS-sorted CD8+CD4-CCR7+CD45RA+ naive T cells. These receptors came from a human donor in good health. Some libraries in this study had Jurkat cell RNA spiked in.

This clonotype was observed a handful of times. The J gene is TRBJ2-2, the V gene TRBV28; D remains unclear. This CDR3 has 14 amino acids. The germline V gene has CDR1 MDHEN and CDR2 SYDVKM. The V end lost 5 bases, the J end lost 5 bases, and 12 bases lay between the germline ends. As DNA, the CDR3 is TGTGCCAGCAGTCCCGAAATGGGGACCGGGGAGCTGTTTTTT. Residues: CASSPEMGTGELFF.

This clonotype has only a few counts. The rearrangement links TRBV6-6 to TRBJ1-5; TRBD1 matches at 7 bases. Germline V gene lookup returns CDR1 MNHNY and CDR2 SVGAGI (reference sequence). The length of the CDR3 is 15 residues. Losses at the gene ends were 7 bases for V and 2 bases for J; bases not matched to a gene: 8. The CDR3 nucleotides are TGTGCCAGCACCACCCCAGGGGGGGGCAATCAGCCCCAGCATTTT. Protein sequence: CASTTPGGGNQPQHF.

This clonotype was observed many times. The chain is built from TRBV12-3 or TRBV12-4 and TRBJ2-2, with D hard to call. The V gene lost 3 bases and the J gene lost 5 bases, with 13 bases spanning the gap. The CDR3 contains 15 residues. This CDR3 reads CASSLSPLGTGELFF. As DNA, the CDR3 is TGTGCCAGCAGTTTGAGCCCCCTGGGGACCGGGGAGCTGTTTTTT.

Details on this clonotype: Possible read error: a much larger clone is one base away. This chain links TRBV19 with TRBJ2-5; D is undetermined. The CDR3 is made up of 13 amino acids. Germline-derived CDR1 and CDR2 are LNHDA and SQIVND (reference sequence). The CDR3 spells CAGSWSPTETQYF. The CDR3 bases are TGTGCCGGTAGTTGGAGTCCAACAGAGACCCAGTACTTC.

About this clonotype itself: One junction end does not reproduce the germline sequence, and a read error may be involved. The gene calls are TRBV7-2 and TRBJ2-2; TRBD2 matches 11 bases. The germline CDR1 and CDR2 sequences are SGHTA and FQGNSA. This CDR3 is built from 18 residues. The CDR3 coding sequence is TGTGCCAGCAAAAAGGGGACTAGCGGCCCCTGGGGCGCCGGGGAGCTGTATTTT. It codes for CASKKGTSGPWGAGELYF. Supplemented by reference TRBV7-2 and TRBJ2-2, the full variable domain reads GAGVSQSPSNKVTEKGKDVELRCDPISGHTALYWYRQSLGQGLEFLIYFQGNSAPDKSGLPSDRFSAERTGGSVSTLTIQRTQQEDSAVYLCASKKGTSGPWGAGELYFGEGSRLTVL.

This clonotype was detected a few times. The chain couples TRBV6-5 to TRBJ2-7, with 9 nucleotides matching TRBD1. V trimming: 10 bases; J trimming: 3 bases; junction bases outside the gene matches: 7. The germline V gene encodes CDR1 MNHEY and CDR2 SVGAGI. CDR3 length: 13 residues. The DNA for the CDR3 is TGTGCCATTTCTCCGGGACAGGGCTACGAGCAGTACTTC. Its protein product is CAISPGQGYEQYF.

As for this clonotype: A much larger clone lies one base from this, so it may be a read error. The V gene is TRBV29-1, the J gene TRBJ2-2; perhaps TRBD2 as D (5 bases). Germline-derived CDR1 and CDR2 are SQVTM and ANQGSEA. The CDR3 consists of 14 residues. The CDR3 is CSVGPESNTGELVF. CDR3 DNA sequence: TGCAGCGTCGGACCGGAGAGTAACACCGGGGAGCTGGTTTTT.

The chain recombines TRBV5-1 with TRBJ2-7; D ambiguous. There are 12 residues in the CDR3. Germline V gene lookup returns CDR1 SGHRS and CDR2 YFSETQ. The V end lost 2 bases, the J end lost 6 bases, and 9 bases lay between the germline ends. The CDR3 DNA sequence: TGCGCCAGCAGCTTTAATTCCGCCGAGCAGTACTTC. Residues: CASSFNSAEQYF.

This clonotype was detected only once. A single base separates this from a much larger clone, so it may be a read error. The CDR3 spells CASTRWAREETQDF. The CDR3 nucleotides read TGTGCCAGCACCCGATGGGCTAGAGAAGAGACCCAGGACTTC. The genes are TRBV11-2 and TRBJ2-5; D not resolved. CDR1 is SGHAT and CDR2 is FQNNGV in the germline V gene. This CDR3 region has 14 residues.

This clonotype was detected ten times or more. The genes are TRBV4-3 and TRBJ2-3, with TRBD1 as a possible D gene (6 bases). Germline V gene data show CDR1 as LGHNA and CDR2 as YSLEER. The CDR3 covers 14 residues. V shed 3 bases and J shed 5 bases, with 12 bases lying between them. The CDR3 sequence: CASSQRLGGDTQYF. The DNA for the CDR3 is TGCGCCAGCAGCCAGCGTCTAGGGGGAGATACGCAGTATTTT.

This chain joins TRBV15 and TRBJ2-1; a weak D match, TRBD1 (6 bases). Trimming removed 4 bases from V and 0 bases from J, with 13 bases in between. The germline V gene has CDR1 LNHNV and CDR2 YYDKDF (reference sequence). This CDR3 contains 16 residues. As DNA, the CDR3 is TGTGCCACCAGCACTTACCGGGACACCTCCTACAATGAGCAGTTCTTC. This translates into CATSTYRDTSYNEQFF.

This clonotype was observed at least ten times. The chain couples TRBV6-6 to TRBJ2-7; D uncertain. Per the germline V gene, CDR1 is MNHNY and CDR2 is SVGAGI (reference sequence). Trimming stripped 2 bases from V and 5 bases from J, with 4 bases between. The CDR3 has 11 amino acids. CDR3 loop: CASSYGDEQYF. CDR3 coding DNA: TGTGCCAGCAGTTACGGGGACGAGCAGTACTTC.

The genes are TRBV7-6 and TRBJ2-3; 10 bases are a match to TRBD1. The CDR3 extends over 17 amino acids. V shed 1 base and J 5 bases; nucleotides not matched to a gene: 9. Germline V CDR1 and CDR2: SGHVS, FNYEAQ. CDR3 region: CASSLGAGTGVGDTQYF. The CDR3 region has the DNA TGTGCCAGCAGCTTAGGGGCCGGGACAGGGGTTGGAGATACGCAGTATTTT. The whole variable domain, remainder taken from reference TRBV7-6 and TRBJ2-3, is GAGVSQSPRYKVTKRGQDVALRCDPISGHVSLYWYRQALGQGPEFLTYFNYEAQQDKSGLPNDRFSAERPEGSISTLTIQRTEQRDSAMYRCASSLGAGTGVGDTQYFGPGTRLTVL.

This clonotype has only a few counts. The rearrangement uses TRBV7-2 and TRBJ1-4; tentatively, D is TRBD1 (5 bases). Trimming left V 2 bases short and J 8 bases short, with 12 bases between. The CDR3 extends over 14 amino acids. Germline V CDR1 and CDR2: SGHTA, FQGNSA. CDR3 in amino acids: CASSLNPKGEKLFF. The DNA of the CDR3 is TGTGCCAGCAGCTTAAACCCGAAGGGGGAAAAACTGTTTTTT.

This chain connects TRBV20-1 to TRBJ2-7, with TRBD1 as a possible D gene (7 bases). This CDR3 is 14 amino acids long. V lost 3 bases, J lost 0 bases, and 12 bases lay in between. Germline V lookup: CDR1 DFQATT, CDR2 SNEGSKA (reference sequence). The CDR3 loop reads CSASRQGLSYEQYF. CDR3 coding DNA: TGCAGTGCTAGCAGACAGGGACTCTCCTACGAGCAGTACTTC.

This clonotype was detected only a few times. The rearrangement links TRBV20-1 to TRBJ1-4, with 7 bases aligning to TRBD1. With 2 bases clipped from V and 7 bases from J, the junction kept 4 bases outside the gene matches. Germline CDR1 is DFQATT and CDR2 is SNEGSKA (reference sequence). CDR3 length equals 13 residues. CDR3 region: CSARRGLGEKLFF. Here the CDR3 DNA reads TGCAGTGCTAGAAGGGGGCTAGGTGAAAAACTGTTTTTT.

This clonotype was seen only a few times. This chain connects TRBV19 to TRBJ2-3; unclear D gene. CDR3 length: 20 amino acids. Germline V lookup: CDR1 LNHDA, CDR2 SQIVND (reference sequence). The V and J ends lost 6 bases and 3 bases respectively, with 31 bases between them. CDR3 region: CASSPSSPPIDKMGTDTQYF. The CDR3 DNA sequence: TGTGCCAGTAGCCCCAGTTCCCCCCCCATAGACAAGATGGGAACAGATACGCAGTATTTT.

About this clonotype: Being one base from a much bigger clone, this may be a read error. CDR3 nucleotide sequence: TGTGCCGGCAGTTTATTATCGACAGGGGGCACTGAAGCTTTCTTT. Translation gives CAGSLLSTGGTEAFF. J is TRBJ1-1 and V is TRBV28; 9 nucleotides align to TRBD1. The CDR3 sequence is 15 residues long. Germline-derived CDR1 and CDR2 are MDHEN and SYDVKM. Looking up the rest from reference TRBV28 and TRBJ1-1 gives the full variable domain: DVKVTQSSRYLVKRTGEKVFLECVQDMDHENMFWYRQDPGLGLRLIYFSYDVKMKEKGDIPEGYSVSREKKERFSLILESASTNQTSMYLCAGSLLSTGGTEAFFGQGTRLTVV.

The chain links TRBV9 to TRBJ2-1, with 9 nucleotides matching TRBD2. Per germline, CDR1 SGDLS and CDR2 YYNGEE. The J segment lost 8 bases and the V segment lost 3 bases, leaving 9 bases of the junction unmatched. This CDR3 comprises 15 residues. The CDR3 DNA is TGTGCCAGCAGCGCCGGGTCTAGCGGGACCGATGAGCAGTTCTTC. Its translation: CASSAGSSGTDEQFF.

Concerning this clonotype itself: This sequence may be a read error, since a much larger clone differs from it by one base. The chain combines TRBV4-1 with TRBJ1-1; D is possibly TRBD1 (5 bases). CDR3 length: 12 residues. CDR1 and CDR2 from the germline V gene are MGHRA and YSYEKL. DNA of the CDR3: TGCGTCAGCAGCCAAGATTCGGGGGGTGCTTTCTTT. Protein product: CVSSQDSGGAFF.

The chain has TRBV24-1 and TRBJ2-1; 16 bases match TRBD2. The CDR3 runs to 19 residues. Germline assignment: CDR1 KGHDR and CDR2 SFDVKD. The junction had 11 bases not matched to a gene; V was cut back by 1 base and J by 9 bases. The CDR3 DNA is TGTGCCACCAGTGATTTCGTCATGGGACTAGCGGGAGGGGATTCTGAGCAGTTCTTC. It encodes CATSDFVMGLAGGDSEQFF.

In this sample, this clonotype turned up many times. V usage is TRBV20-1 and J usage is TRBJ1-5, with D possibly TRBD1 on 6 matching bases. Deletions cut 0 bases from V and 7 bases from J, with 7 bases between. This CDR3 has 12 amino acids. Germline V gene sequence: CDR1 DFQATT, CDR2 SNEGSKA (reference sequence). In nucleotides, the CDR3 is TGCAGTGCTAGAGATGGACAGCAGCCCCAGCATTTT. Translated, it gives CSARDGQQPQHF.

This clonotype showed up many times. This sequence joins TRBV4-3 and TRBJ2-3; 9 bases are shared with TRBD2. The CDR3 runs 15 residues. Germline values: CDR1 LGHNA, CDR2 YSLEER. The V gene end was trimmed by 4 bases and the J gene end by 6 bases; junction bases not matched to a gene: 8. Here the CDR3 DNA reads TGCGCCAGCAGCCCCCTCGCGGGAGGGGCTGATACGCAGTATTTT. This codes for CASSPLAGGADTQYF.

The CDR3 bases are TGTGCCAGCAGACTTCGGCAGAGCTACGAGCAGTACTTC. As protein: CASRLRQSYEQYF. The rearrangement links TRBV13 to TRBJ2-7; D uncertain. This CDR3 is built from 13 residues. Germline V gene data show CDR1 as PRHDT and CDR2 as FYEKMQ (reference sequence). Trimming stripped 6 bases from V and 3 bases from J, with 12 bases between. Full variable domain (rest looked up from reference TRBV13 and TRBJ2-7): AAGVIQSPRHLIKEKRETATLKCYPIPRHDTVYWYQQGPGQDPQFLISFYEKMQSDKGSIPDRFSAQQFSDYHSELNMSSLELGDSALYFCASRLRQSYEQYFGPGTRLTVT.

The rearrangement links TRBV2 to TRBJ2-1; D gene unclear. The CDR3 extends over 11 amino acids. Germline assignment: CDR1 SNHLY and CDR2 FYNNEI. The V and J ends lost 8 bases and 5 bases respectively, with 7 bases between them. CDR3 nucleotide sequence: TGTGCCAGCGAGCGAAACAATGAGCAGTTCTTC. It codes for CASERNNEQFF.

The rearrangement joins TRBV9 to TRBJ1-3; no clear D. Per germline, CDR1 SGDLS and CDR2 YYNGEE. The ends were cut back, 2 bases at V and 0 bases at J, with 15 bases in the middle. The CDR3 spans 17 residues. Here the CDR3 reads CASSVGATHFSGNTIYF. In DNA form, the CDR3 reads TGTGCCAGCAGCGTGGGCGCCACTCACTTCTCTGGAAACACCATATATTTT.

A few counts support this clonotype. This CDR3 is CASSQDRAAGELFF. DNA of the CDR3: TGTGCCAGCAGCCAGGACAGGGCGGCCGGGGAGCTGTTTTTT. The chain joins TRBV9 to TRBJ2-2; 8 nucleotides agree with TRBD1. Looked up from germline, CDR1 is SGDLS and CDR2 is YYNGEE. V trimming: 4 bases; J trimming: 6 bases; junction bases outside the gene matches: 5. There are 14 residues in the CDR3. Using reference TRBV9 and TRBJ2-2 for the parts outside the CDR3, the full variable domain is DSGVTQTPKHLITATGQRVTLRCSPRSGDLSVYWYQQSLDQGLQFLIQYYNGEERAKGNILERFSAQQFPDLHSELNLSSLELGDSALYFCASSQDRAAGELFFGEGSRLTVL.